This T cell receptor (beta chain) stems from a study of T cells expressing NK-cell markers. Each CDR3 protein gets one entry in TCRdb, which reprocessed the 5' RACE reads and gives no DNA. Reported are about 410,000 distinct CDR3 sequences; the ten largest clones contain over 8.5%. The germline gives CDR1 SGHAT, CDR2 FQNNGV. The CDR3 is 15 residues long. The sample was blood T cells: a sorted CD56 or NKG2C T cell subset, CD4+ or CD8+ T cells, or bulk PBMC T cells (not recorded which). This TCR was recovered from a woman aged 45 to 65 in good health. This chain joins TRBV11-2 and TRBJ2-5. CDR3 sequence reads: CASSLVPAAWETQYF.